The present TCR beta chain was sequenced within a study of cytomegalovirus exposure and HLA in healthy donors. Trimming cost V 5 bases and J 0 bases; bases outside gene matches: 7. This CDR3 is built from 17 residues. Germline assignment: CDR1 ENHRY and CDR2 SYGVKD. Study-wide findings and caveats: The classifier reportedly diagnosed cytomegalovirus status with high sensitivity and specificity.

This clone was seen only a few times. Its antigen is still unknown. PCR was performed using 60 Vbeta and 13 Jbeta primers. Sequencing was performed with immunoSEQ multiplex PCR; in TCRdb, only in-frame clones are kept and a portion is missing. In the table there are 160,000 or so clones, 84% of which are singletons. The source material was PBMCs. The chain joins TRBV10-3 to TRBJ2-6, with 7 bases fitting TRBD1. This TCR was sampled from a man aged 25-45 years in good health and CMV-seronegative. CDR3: CAISLGQRDSGANVLTF. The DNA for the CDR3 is TGTGCCATCAGTTTGGGACAGAGGGACTCTGGGGCCAACGTCCTGACTTTC.